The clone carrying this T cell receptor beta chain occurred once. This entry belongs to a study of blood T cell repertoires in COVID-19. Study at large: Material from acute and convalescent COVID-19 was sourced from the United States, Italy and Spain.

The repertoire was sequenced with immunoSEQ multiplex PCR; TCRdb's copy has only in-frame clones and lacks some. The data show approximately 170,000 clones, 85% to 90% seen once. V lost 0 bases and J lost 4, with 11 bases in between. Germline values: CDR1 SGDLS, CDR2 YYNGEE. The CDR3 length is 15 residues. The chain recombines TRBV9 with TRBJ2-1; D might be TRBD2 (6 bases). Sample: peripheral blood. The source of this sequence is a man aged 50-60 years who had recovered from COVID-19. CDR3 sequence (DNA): TGTGCCAGCAGCGTAGCGGGAGAAAGGTACAATGAGCAGTTCTTC. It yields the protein CASSVAGERYNEQFF.